This T cell receptor (beta chain) is drawn from a study of OX40 agonist ivuxolimab in advanced cancers. In the study overall: Ivuxolimab is a fully human IgG2 antibody that activates OX40 (CD134).

Trimming at V came to 0 bases and at J to 7 bases, leaving 6 bases not matched to a gene. This CDR3 is 15 amino acids long. In germline, CDR1 is LGHNA, CDR2 YSLEER. Cycle 7 day 1, cycle 4 day 1, and baseline were the timepoints at which blood was sampled. General study results and limits: Circulating CD4+ and CD8+ T cells showed clonal expansion by week 6 at 0.1 to 3.0 mg/kg. Some of the nonresponding patients also showed low levels of normalized T-cell clonal expansion.

Details on this clone: The antigen remains unidentified.

Data came from immunoSEQ multiplex PCR; TCRdb stores just in-frame clones and leaves some out. The sample consists of about 79,000 clones, approximately 90% of them appearing once. The origin of this receptor is an adult with an advanced solid tumor such as melanoma, head and neck, liver or kidney cancer. The chain carries TRBV4-3 and TRBJ2-1, with 7 bases fitting TRBD2. The specimen was CD4+ or CD8+ T cells sorted from blood, collected in a trial of the OX40 agonist ivuxolimab. CDR3: CASSQDGRERNEQFF. The CDR3 DNA sequence: TGCGCCAGCAGCCAAGATGGGAGGGAGCGGAATGAGCAGTTCTTC.